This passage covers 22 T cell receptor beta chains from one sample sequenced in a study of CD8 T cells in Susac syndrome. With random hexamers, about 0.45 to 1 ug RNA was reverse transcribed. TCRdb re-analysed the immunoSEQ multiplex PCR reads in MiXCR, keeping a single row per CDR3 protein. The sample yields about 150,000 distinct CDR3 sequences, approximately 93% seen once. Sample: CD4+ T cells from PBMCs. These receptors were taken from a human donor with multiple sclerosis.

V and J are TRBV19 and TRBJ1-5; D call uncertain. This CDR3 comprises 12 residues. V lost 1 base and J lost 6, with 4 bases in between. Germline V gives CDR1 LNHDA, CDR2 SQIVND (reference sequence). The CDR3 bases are TGTGCCAGTAGTATAGGGGGTCAGCCCCAGCATTTT. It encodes CASSIGGQPQHF.

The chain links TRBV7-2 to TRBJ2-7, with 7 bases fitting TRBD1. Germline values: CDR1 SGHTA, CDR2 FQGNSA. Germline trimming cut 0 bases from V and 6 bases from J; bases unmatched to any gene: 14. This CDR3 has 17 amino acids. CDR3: CASSLAIISGQSGEQYF. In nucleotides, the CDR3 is TGTGCCAGCAGCTTAGCTATTATCTCGGGACAGAGTGGCGAGCAGTACTTC.

CDR3 bases: TGCAGTGCTACCCCTAGCGAGGGGCACAAGGGTGAGCAGTTCTTC. Translated: CSATPSEGHKGEQFF. V usage is TRBV20-1 and J usage is TRBJ2-1; possible D gene TRBD2, 6 bases. The V end was cut by 4 bases, the J end by 9 bases, with 22 bases between. This CDR3 comprises 15 residues. The germline gives CDR1 DFQATT, CDR2 SNEGSKA (reference sequence).

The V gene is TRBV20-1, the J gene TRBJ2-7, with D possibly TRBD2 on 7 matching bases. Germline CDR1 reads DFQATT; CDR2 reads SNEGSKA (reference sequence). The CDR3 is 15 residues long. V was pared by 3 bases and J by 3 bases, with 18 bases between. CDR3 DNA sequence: TGCAGTGCTAGTGGCGGGGGCCTTCGAGGCTACGAGCAGTACTTC. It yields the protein CSASGGGLRGYEQYF.

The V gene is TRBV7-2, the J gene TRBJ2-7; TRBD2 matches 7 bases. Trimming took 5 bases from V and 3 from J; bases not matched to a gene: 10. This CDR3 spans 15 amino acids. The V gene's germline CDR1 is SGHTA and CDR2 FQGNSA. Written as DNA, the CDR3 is TGTGCCAGCAGCACCCAGTCTAGCGGAGGCTACGAGCAGTACTTC. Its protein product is CASSTQSSGGYEQYF.

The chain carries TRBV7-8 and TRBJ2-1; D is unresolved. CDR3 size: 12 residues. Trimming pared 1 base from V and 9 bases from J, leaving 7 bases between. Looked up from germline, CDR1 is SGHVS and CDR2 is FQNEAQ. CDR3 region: CASSLGPVEQFF. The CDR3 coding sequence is TGTGCCAGCAGCTTAGGGCCGGTTGAGCAGTTCTTC.

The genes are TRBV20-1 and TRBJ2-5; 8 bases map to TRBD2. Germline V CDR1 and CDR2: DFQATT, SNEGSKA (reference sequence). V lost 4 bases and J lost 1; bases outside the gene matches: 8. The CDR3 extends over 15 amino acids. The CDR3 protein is CSAITNSGTQETQYF. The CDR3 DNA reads TGCAGTGCTATAACCAATAGCGGGACCCAAGAGACCCAGTACTTC.

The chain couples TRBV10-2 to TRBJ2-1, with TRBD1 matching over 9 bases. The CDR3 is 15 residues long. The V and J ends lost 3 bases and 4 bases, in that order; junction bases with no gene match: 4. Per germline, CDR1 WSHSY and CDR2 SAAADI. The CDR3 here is CASSDAGQGYNEQFF. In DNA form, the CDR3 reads TGCGCCAGCAGTGACGCGGGACAGGGATACAATGAGCAGTTCTTC.

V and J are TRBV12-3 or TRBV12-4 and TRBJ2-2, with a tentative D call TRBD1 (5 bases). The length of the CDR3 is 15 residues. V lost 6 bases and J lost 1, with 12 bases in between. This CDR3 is CASRVYQGNTGELFF. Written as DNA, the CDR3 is TGTGCCAGCAGAGTGTATCAGGGGAACACCGGGGAGCTGTTTTTT.

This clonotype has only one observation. The CDR3 DNA is TGTGCCAGCAGCCCGCTAATTGGGGAAACAGATACGCAGTATTTT. It translates to CASSPLIGETDTQYF. The chain joins TRBV7-2 to TRBJ2-3; no firm D call. Trimming removed 5 bases at V and 3 bases at J, with 15 bases between. Germline CDR1 SGHTA, CDR2 FQGNSA. The CDR3 runs 15 residues.

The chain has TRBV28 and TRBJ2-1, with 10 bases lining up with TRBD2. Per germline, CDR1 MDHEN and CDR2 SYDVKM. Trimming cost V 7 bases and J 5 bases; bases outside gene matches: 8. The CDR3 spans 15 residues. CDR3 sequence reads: CASIGRAGGDNEQFF. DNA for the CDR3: TGTGCCAGCATTGGGAGAGCGGGAGGGGACAATGAGCAGTTCTTC.

In nucleotides, the CDR3 is TGTGCCAGCAGCATGAGGGGGCCCGGGGAGACCCAGTACTTC. As protein: CASSMRGPGETQYF. The chain combines TRBV2 with TRBJ2-5, with 7 bases matching TRBD1. Losses at the gene ends were 6 bases for V and 5 bases for J; bases not matched to a gene: 9. This CDR3 is built from 14 residues. Germline loops: CDR1 SNHLY, CDR2 FYNNEI.

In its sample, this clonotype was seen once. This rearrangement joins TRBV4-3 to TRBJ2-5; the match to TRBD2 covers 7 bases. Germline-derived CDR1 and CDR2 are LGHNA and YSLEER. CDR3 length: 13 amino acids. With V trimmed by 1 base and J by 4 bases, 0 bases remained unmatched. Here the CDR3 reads CASSQGEGETQYF. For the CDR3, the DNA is TGCGCCAGCAGCCAAGGGGAGGGAGAGACCCAGTACTTC.

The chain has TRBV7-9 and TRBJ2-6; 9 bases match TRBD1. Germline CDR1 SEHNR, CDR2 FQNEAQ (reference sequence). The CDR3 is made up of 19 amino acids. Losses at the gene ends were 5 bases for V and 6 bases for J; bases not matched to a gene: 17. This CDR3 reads CASSPEDGTGSAVANVLTF. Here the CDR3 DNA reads TGTGCCAGCAGCCCCGAGGACGGGACAGGGAGTGCAGTGGCCAACGTCCTGACTTTC.

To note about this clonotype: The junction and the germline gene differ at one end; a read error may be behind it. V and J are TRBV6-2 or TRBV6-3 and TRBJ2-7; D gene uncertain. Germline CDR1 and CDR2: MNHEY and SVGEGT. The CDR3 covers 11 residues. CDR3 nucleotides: TGTGCCAGCAGCCCCTCCCACGAGCAGTACTTC. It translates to CASSPSHEQYF.

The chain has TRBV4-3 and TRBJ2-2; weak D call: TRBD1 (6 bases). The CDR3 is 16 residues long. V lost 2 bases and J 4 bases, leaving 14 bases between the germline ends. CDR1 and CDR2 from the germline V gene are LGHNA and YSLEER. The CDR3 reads CASSQKGGRGTGELFF. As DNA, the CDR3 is TGCGCCAGCAGCCAAAAAGGGGGACGCGGCACCGGGGAGCTGTTTTTT.

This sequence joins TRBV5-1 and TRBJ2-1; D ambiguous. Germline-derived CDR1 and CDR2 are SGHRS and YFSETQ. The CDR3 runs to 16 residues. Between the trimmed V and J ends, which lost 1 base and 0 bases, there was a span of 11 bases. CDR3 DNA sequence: TGCGCCAGCAGCTTGCCCCTCCTGAGCTCCTACAATGAGCAGTTCTTC. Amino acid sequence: CASSLPLLSSYNEQFF.

CDR3 sequence (DNA): TGTGCCAGCAGCTTGGACAGATCAGGAAACACCATATATTTT. Amino acids: CASSLDRSGNTIYF. This sequence joins TRBV11-2 and TRBJ1-3, with D possibly TRBD1 on 6 matching bases. CDR1 and CDR2 (germline): SGHAT, FQNNGV. V lost 3 bases and J lost 4, with 10 bases in between. The CDR3 runs to 14 residues.

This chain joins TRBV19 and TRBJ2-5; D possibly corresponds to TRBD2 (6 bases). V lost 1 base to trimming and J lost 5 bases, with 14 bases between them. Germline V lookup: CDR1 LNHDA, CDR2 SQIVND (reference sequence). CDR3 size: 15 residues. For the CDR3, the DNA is TGTGCCAGTAGTATAGCCTGGGCGGGGAGGGAGACCCAGTACTTC. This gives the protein CASSIAWAGRETQYF.

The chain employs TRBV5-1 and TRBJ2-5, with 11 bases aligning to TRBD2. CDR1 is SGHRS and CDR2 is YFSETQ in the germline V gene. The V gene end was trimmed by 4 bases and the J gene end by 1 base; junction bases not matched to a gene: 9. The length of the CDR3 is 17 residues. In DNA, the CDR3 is TGCGCCAGCAGCCCGAGATGGACTAGCGGGTCCCAAGAGACCCAGTACTTC. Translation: CASSPRWTSGSQETQYF.

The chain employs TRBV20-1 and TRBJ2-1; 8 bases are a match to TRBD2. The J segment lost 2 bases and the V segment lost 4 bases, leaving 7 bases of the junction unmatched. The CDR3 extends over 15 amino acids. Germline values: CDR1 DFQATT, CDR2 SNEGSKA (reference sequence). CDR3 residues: CSAIQSSGPYNEQFF. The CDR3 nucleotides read TGCAGTGCTATCCAATCTAGCGGGCCCTACAATGAGCAGTTCTTC.

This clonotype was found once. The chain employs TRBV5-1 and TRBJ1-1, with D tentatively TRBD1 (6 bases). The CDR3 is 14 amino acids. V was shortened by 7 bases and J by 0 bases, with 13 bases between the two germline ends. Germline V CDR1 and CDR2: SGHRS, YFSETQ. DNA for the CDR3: TGCGCCAGCCGCGGGCAGGGGATGAACACTGAAGCTTTCTTT. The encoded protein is CASRGQGMNTEAFF. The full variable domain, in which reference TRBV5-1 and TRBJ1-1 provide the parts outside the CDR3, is KAGVTQTPRYLIKTRGQQVTLSCSPISGHRSVSWYQQTPGQGLQFLFEYFSETQRNKGNFPGRFSGRQFSNSRSEMNVSTLELGDSALYLCASRGQGMNTEAFFGQGTRLTVV.